Shown below are 20 T cell receptor beta chains from a single sample sequenced in a study of blood T cell repertoires in COVID-19. Only in-frame clones appear in the TCRdb table, and some are missing; sequencing was by immunoSEQ multiplex PCR. The table has hundreds of thousands of clones, approximately 88% seen once. The sequencing sample was made of PBMCs or T cells enriched from blood (not recorded which). The receptors here all came from a woman aged 18 to 35 who had recovered from COVID-19.

This clone was seen a handful of times. V is TRBV19 and J is TRBJ1-2; no firm D call. Germline-derived CDR1 and CDR2 are LNHDA and SQIVND (reference sequence). The CDR3 is made up of 12 amino acids. With 7 bases removed from V and 4 bases from J, the gap between germline ends came to 10 bases. DNA of the CDR3: TGTGCCAGTAAAGGAAGAGGCTATGGCTACACCTTC. Translating it yields CASKGRGYGYTF.

V usage is TRBV15 and J usage is TRBJ2-1; 8 positions match TRBD2. Looked up from germline, CDR1 is LNHNV and CDR2 is YYDKDF (reference sequence). Germline trimming cut 0 bases from V and 4 bases from J; bases unmatched to any gene: 8. The CDR3 has 17 residues. CDR3 bases: TGTGCCACCAGCAGAGATGACGGGGGGGCGAGTTACAATGAGCAGTTCTTC. Translation: CATSRDDGGASYNEQFF.

This chain joins TRBV7-9 and TRBJ1-2; D is undetermined. V was shortened by 6 bases and J by 8 bases, with 16 bases between the two germline ends. This CDR3 is 13 amino acids long. The germline V gene encodes CDR1 SEHNR and CDR2 FQNEAQ (reference sequence). CDR3 nucleotide sequence: TGTGCCAGCAGATATAGCCCGAACACCGGCTACACCTTC. This translates into CASRYSPNTGYTF.

The genes are TRBV7-2 and TRBJ2-1, with TRBD1 as a possible D gene (6 bases). The V gene lost 6 bases and the J gene lost 0 bases, with 12 bases spanning the gap. CDR1 SGHTA and CDR2 FQGNSA come from the germline V gene. The CDR3 is 15 amino acids. The DNA of the CDR3 is TGTGCCAGCAGACTACAGGGAAGCTCCTACAATGAGCAGTTCTTC. The encoded protein is CASRLQGSSYNEQFF.

The chain couples TRBV19 to TRBJ1-3, with D hard to call. Trimming left V 4 bases short and J 7 bases short, with 5 bases between. CDR3 length: 11 amino acids. The germline CDR1 and CDR2 sequences are LNHDA and SQIVND (reference sequence). For the CDR3, the DNA is TGTGCCAGTAGTACGGGGAACACCATATATTTT. Amino acids: CASSTGNTIYF.

The chain couples TRBV12-5 to TRBJ1-5; possible D gene TRBD1, 5 bases. Trimming removed 4 bases from V and 2 bases from J, with 6 bases in between. The CDR3 sequence is 13 residues long. CDR1 and CDR2 from the germline V gene are LGHNT and FRNRAP. CDR3 sequence: CASGWGGNQPQHF. CDR3 in DNA: TGTGCTAGTGGTTGGGGCGGCAATCAGCCCCAGCATTTT.

Worth noting for this clone: The same CDR3 arises from other DNA sequences in this sample as well. The chain uses TRBV5-4 and TRBJ2-7, with 10 bases lining up with TRBD2. Germline CDR1 reads SGHNT; CDR2 reads YYREEE (reference sequence). Trimming cost V 3 bases and J 3 bases; bases outside gene matches: 6. This CDR3 is built from 15 residues. CDR3 sequence reads: CASSSRTSGNYEQYF. For the CDR3, the DNA is TGTGCCAGCAGCTCACGGACTAGCGGTAACTACGAGCAGTACTTC. The full variable domain, completed using reference TRBV5-4 and TRBJ2-7, is ETGVTQSPTHLIKTRGQQVTLRCSSQSGHNTVSWYQQALGQGPQFIFQYYREEENGRGNFPPRFSGLQFPNYSSELNVNALELDDSALYLCASSSRTSGNYEQYFGPGTRLTVT.

The rearrangement links TRBV11-2 to TRBJ2-7; TRBD1 aligns across 11 bases. The germline V gene encodes CDR1 SGHAT and CDR2 FQNNGV. V was clipped by 4 bases and J by 7 bases; unmatched bases: 3. The length of the CDR3 is 13 residues. The CDR3 sequence: CASSSGTGGEQYF. CDR3 coding DNA: TGTGCCAGCAGCTCGGGGACAGGGGGTGAGCAGTACTTC.

The chain joins TRBV28 to TRBJ1-1; 7 bases fit TRBD1. The V and J ends lost 2 bases and 5 bases, in that order; junction bases with no gene match: 5. The CDR3 sequence is 14 residues long. Germline V gene lookup returns CDR1 MDHEN and CDR2 SYDVKM. This CDR3 reads CASSLGGGGTEAFF. CDR3 DNA sequence: TGTGCCAGCAGTTTAGGAGGGGGCGGAACTGAAGCTTTCTTT.

The chain joins TRBV4-2 to TRBJ2-7, with 7 bases fitting TRBD1. CDR1 LGHNA and CDR2 YNFKEQ come from the germline V gene. This CDR3 spans 15 amino acids. V shed 0 bases, J shed 5 bases, and the junction held 7 bases outside the gene matches. The CDR3 protein is CASSQEDRDVDEQYF. DNA for the CDR3: TGTGCCAGCAGCCAAGAAGACAGGGATGTCGACGAGCAGTACTTC.

The V and J genes are TRBV29-1 and TRBJ1-1; no firm D call. Germline values: CDR1 SQVTM, CDR2 ANQGSEA. With 6 bases removed from V and 0 bases from J, the gap between germline ends came to 11 bases. The CDR3 has 13 amino acids. The CDR3 bases are TGCAGCGTGAGATCGGGTGTGAACACTGAAGCTTTCTTT. Translating it yields CSVRSGVNTEAFF.

The chain links TRBV10-3 to TRBJ1-3, with D hard to call. The CDR3 length is 18 residues. Germline V gene sequence: CDR1 ENHRY, CDR2 SYGVKD. Trimming removed 4 bases at V and 0 bases at J, with 19 bases between. The DNA for the CDR3 is TGTGCCATCAGTGGCAATCCCCCCACACCCTTCTCTGGAAACACCATATATTTT. It is translated as CAISGNPPTPFSGNTIYF.

In DNA, the CDR3 is TGTGCCAGCAGTCCCCCCTGGGGACACTCCTACGAGCAGTACTTC. Translating gives CASSPPWGHSYEQYF. J is TRBJ2-7 and V is TRBV28; perhaps TRBD1 as D (6 bases). The germline CDR1 and CDR2 sequences are MDHEN and SYDVKM. Trimming stripped 5 bases from V and 0 bases from J, with 14 bases between. This CDR3 spans 15 amino acids.

The genes are TRBV5-1 and TRBJ2-7, with 10 bases lining up with TRBD2. Trimming took 0 bases from V and 2 from J; bases not matched to a gene: 2. Germline CDR1 SGHRS, CDR2 YFSETQ. The CDR3 runs 15 residues. This chain's CDR3 is CASSLVAGGTYEQYF. The CDR3 DNA reads as TGCGCCAGCAGCTTGGTAGCGGGGGGCACCTACGAGCAGTACTTC.

The chain recombines TRBV6-1 with TRBJ1-5; possibly TRBD1 for D (5 bases). Germline V gene data show CDR1 as MNHNS and CDR2 as SASEGT. CDR3 size: 13 residues. V lost 2 bases to trimming and J lost 16 bases, with 18 bases between them. For the CDR3, the DNA is TGTGCCAGCAGTGAATGGCGGGACGGGCAGTTACATTTT. It codes for CASSEWRDGQLHF.

This clone was counted a few times. The rearrangement uses TRBV2 and TRBJ1-4, with D unresolved. This CDR3 region has 11 residues. V shed 4 bases and J shed 11 bases, with 8 bases lying between them. Germline-derived CDR1 and CDR2 are SNHLY and FYNNEI. In DNA form, the CDR3 reads TGTGCCAGCAGTGGAGGATGGAAACTGTTTTTT. Its protein product is CASSGGWKLFF.

The V call is TRBV4-3, the J call TRBJ2-3; D unresolved. V lost 1 base, J lost 0 bases, and 8 bases lay in between. The CDR3 length is 15 residues. CDR1 is LGHNA and CDR2 is YSLEER in the germline V gene. The CDR3 here is CASSQGVVSTDTQYF. CDR3 bases: TGCGCCAGCAGCCAAGGAGTAGTTAGCACAGATACGCAGTATTTT.

The rearrangement joins TRBV11-1 to TRBJ2-5; D unclear. V shed 4 bases and J shed 4 bases, with 10 bases lying between them. CDR3 length: 13 residues. The germline gives CDR1 SGHAT, CDR2 FQDESV (reference sequence). The CDR3 is CASSSQWAETQYF. In DNA, the CDR3 is TGTGCCAGCAGCTCCCAGTGGGCAGAGACCCAGTACTTC.

The V gene is TRBV7-2, the J gene TRBJ2-7; D call uncertain. The CDR3 length is 15 residues. Germline V gene lookup returns CDR1 SGHTA and CDR2 FQGNSA. V gave up 1 base and J gave up 0 bases, with 10 bases separating them. The CDR3 is CASSLDLVSSYEQYF. Here the CDR3 DNA reads TGTGCCAGCAGCTTAGATCTCGTGAGCTCCTACGAGCAGTACTTC. The full variable domain, in which reference TRBV7-2 and TRBJ2-7 provide the parts outside the CDR3, is GAGVSQSPSNKVTEKGKDVELRCDPISGHTALYWYRQSLGQGLEFLIYFQGNSAPDKSGLPSDRFSAERTGGSVSTLTIQRTQQEDSAVYLCASSLDLVSSYEQYFGPGTRLTVT.

This clone was counted between two and nine times. CDR3 in amino acids: CASSLRGLAHNTDTQYF. DNA for the CDR3: TGTGCCAGCAGTTTAAGGGGACTAGCCCACAACACAGATACGCAGTATTTT. The chain links TRBV27 to TRBJ2-3, with 9 bases lining up with TRBD2. J gave up 2 bases and V 2 bases, and 8 bases lay outside the gene matches. Germline assignment: CDR1 MNHEY and CDR2 SMNVEV (reference sequence). This CDR3 spans 17 amino acids.